This TCR beta chain was identified during a study of beta chain features in type 1 diabetes. Turning to the study itself: Sorted cells, around 100 million in number, were examined across all samples.

Study-wide findings and caveats: Shorter TCRB CDR3s, moderately but significantly so, marked every one of the four CD4+ subsets in Type 1 diabetes patients. Patients with type 1 diabetes carried fewer insertions and had more deletions at their VDJ junctions. A greater similarity of naive, central memory and Treg TCRB repertoires was seen among patients than among healthy donors.

Expressed TCRB transcripts were sequenced after all isolated RNA was converted to cDNA. Profiled with immunoSEQ multiplex PCR; TCRdb holds only in-frame clones, not every one. The repertoire has hundreds of thousands of clones, roughly 12% of them found once; the top ten carry over 0.008%. To note about this clone: Its target is not known.

CDR3 length equals 14 residues. Germline CDR1 and CDR2: SGHDN and FVKESK. V was pared by 3 bases and J by 7 bases, with 10 bases between. The TCR comes from a woman between 18 and 29 years old with type 1 diabetes. Specimen: naive CD4+ T cells from blood. This chain uses TRBV14 with TRBJ1-6, with D unclear. The CDR3 sequence: CASSQLRGNSPLHF. Written as DNA, the CDR3 is TGTGCCAGCAGCCAGTTACGCGGGAATTCACCCCTCCACTTT.